This entry describes one T cell receptor (beta chain). Its antigen is not known. This entry is derived from a study of long-term antiretroviral therapy in people with HIV. The V gene's germline CDR1 is GTSNPN and CDR2 SVGIG (reference sequence). V shed 4 bases and J shed 11 bases, with 18 bases lying between them. The CDR3 length is 14 residues. General study findings and limits: It was observed that HIV repertoires exhibited narrower CDR3 length ranges than controls. ART adherence, viral resistance and therapy changes went unrecorded.

The assay, immunoSEQ v3.0, was run at survey level. Assay: immunoSEQ multiplex PCR; the TCRdb copy retains only in-frame clones and omits some. This table has more than 20,000 clones, approximately 80% appearing once. Sequences were derived from unsorted PBMCs, sampled 0.5 years before starting antiretroviral therapy. This receptor was obtained from a man aged 35 to 55 with HIV. The chain couples TRBV30 to TRBJ1-6; the D gene is possibly TRBD1 (5 bases). The CDR3 coding sequence is TGTGCCTGGACCCCCACGGGGCAGTTTACACCCCTCCACTTT. Amino acid sequence: CAWTPTGQFTPLHF.